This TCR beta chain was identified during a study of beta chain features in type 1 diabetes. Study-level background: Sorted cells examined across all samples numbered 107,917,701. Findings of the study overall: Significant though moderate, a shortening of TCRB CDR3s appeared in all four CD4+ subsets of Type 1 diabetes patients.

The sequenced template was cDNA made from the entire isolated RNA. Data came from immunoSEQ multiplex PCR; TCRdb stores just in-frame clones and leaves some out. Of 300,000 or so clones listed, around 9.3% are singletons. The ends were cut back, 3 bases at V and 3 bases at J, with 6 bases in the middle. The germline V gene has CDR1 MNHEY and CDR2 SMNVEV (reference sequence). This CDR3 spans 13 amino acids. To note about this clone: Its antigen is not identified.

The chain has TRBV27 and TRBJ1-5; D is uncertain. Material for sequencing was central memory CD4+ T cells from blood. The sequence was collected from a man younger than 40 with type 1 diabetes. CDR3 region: CASSFGVNQPQHF. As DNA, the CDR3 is TGTGCCAGCAGTTTCGGGGTCAATCAGCCCCAGCATTTT.